The 31 T cell receptor beta chains listed next were all sequenced from one sample in a study of T cell repertoires in cytomegalovirus infection. TCRdb reprocessed the reads via MiXCR and lists one record per CDR3 protein. Of hundreds of thousands of distinct CDR3 sequences listed, approximately 22% are singletons. The sample taken for sequencing was CD8+ T cells from PBMCs. These receptors were taken from a human donor in good health (CMV status not recorded). Some clones in this sample may be carry-over from other donors' samples.

This clonotype came up many times. This chain uses TRBV5-1 with TRBJ2-1; 8 positions agree with TRBD2. Trimming cost V 0 bases and J 7 bases; bases outside gene matches: 12. Per the germline V gene, CDR1 is SGHRS and CDR2 is YFSETQ. This CDR3 contains 17 residues. DNA of the CDR3: TGCGCCAGCAGCTTGGATGAAGCGGGGGCTGGAGGGAATGAGCAGTTCTTC. Encoded protein: CASSLDEAGAGGNEQFF.

The chain combines TRBV12-3 or TRBV12-4 with TRBJ2-7; 8 bases fit TRBD1. This CDR3 comprises 14 residues. The V gene end was trimmed by 11 bases and the J gene end by 2 bases; junction bases not matched to a gene: 11. CDR3 sequence reads: CAVKSGTGTYEQYF. CDR3 in DNA: TGTGCCGTAAAATCCGGGACAGGAACCTACGAGCAGTACTTC.

This chain connects TRBV20-1 to TRBJ1-2; 8 bases fit TRBD1. V lost 1 base to trimming and J lost 4 bases; unmatched junction nucleotides: 11. From germline, CDR1 is DFQATT and CDR2 SNEGSKA (reference sequence). The CDR3 extends over 16 amino acids. DNA of the CDR3: TGCAGTGCTAGAGGGGAAGGACAGGGTTCTACCTATGGCTACACCTTC. This gives the protein CSARGEGQGSTYGYTF.

The chain carries TRBV12-3 or TRBV12-4 and TRBJ2-1; no firm D call. The CDR3 length is 12 residues. Trimming stripped 5 bases from V and 8 bases from J, with 10 bases between. The CDR3 region is CASSPMGDEQFF. The CDR3 DNA follows: TGTGCCAGCAGTCCGATGGGTGATGAGCAGTTCTTC.

This clonotype came up many times. This chain joins TRBV28 and TRBJ2-7, with TRBD1 matching 12 bases. V was pared by 6 bases and J by 5 bases, with 11 bases of the junction left unmatched. Germline V gene sequence: CDR1 MDHEN, CDR2 SYDVKM. CDR3 length: 16 residues. The CDR3 spells CASSSGTGGAVHEQYF. DNA of the CDR3: TGTGCCAGCAGCTCCGGGACAGGGGGCGCGGTCCACGAGCAGTACTTC.

This clonotype appeared a few times. The rearrangement joins TRBV2 to TRBJ1-5; D ambiguous. Germline CDR1 reads SNHLY; CDR2 reads FYNNEI. This CDR3 spans 14 amino acids. Trimming shortened V by 8 bases and J by 6 bases, and 17 bases separated the two germline ends. The CDR3 DNA sequence: TGTGCCAGCGGGAGCACTTTCGACTTTCAGCCCCAGCATTTT. Protein product: CASGSTFDFQPQHF.

This clonotype was found many times. The rearrangement joins TRBV6-6 to TRBJ2-1; 9 bases match TRBD2. This CDR3 spans 15 amino acids. Germline CDR1 reads MNHNY; CDR2 reads SVGAGI (reference sequence). The trim removed 6 bases at V and 3 bases at J, leaving 6 bases unmatched. The CDR3 loop reads CASREFSGGYNEQFF. The CDR3 nucleotides are TGTGCCAGCAGGGAATTTAGCGGGGGCTACAATGAGCAGTTCTTC.

This chain uses TRBV20-1 with TRBJ2-7, with D unresolved. This CDR3 is 13 amino acids long. Germline CDR1 DFQATT, CDR2 SNEGSKA (reference sequence). Trimming removed 3 bases from V and 3 bases from J, with 12 bases in between. CDR3 bases: TGCAGTGCTAGGCATGAGGAGAGCTACGAGCAGTACTTC. Its translation is CSARHEESYEQYF.

In this sample, this clonotype turned up once. The V call is TRBV7-2, the J call TRBJ2-5, with TRBD2 matching over 10 bases. The CDR3 contains 18 residues. Germline lookup yields CDR1 SGHTA and CDR2 FQGNSA. V shed 1 base and J 1 base; nucleotides not matched to a gene: 9. CDR3 protein: CASSLDPLAGETQETQYF. CDR3 nucleotides: TGTGCCAGCAGCTTAGATCCGCTAGCGGGGGAGACCCAAGAGACCCAGTACTTC.

The V gene is TRBV5-5, the J gene TRBJ2-1; D possibly uses TRBD1 or TRBD2 (7 bases each). This CDR3 spans 14 amino acids. Trimming removed 9 bases from V and 8 bases from J, with 21 bases in between. Germline values: CDR1 SGHKS, CDR2 YYEKEE (reference sequence). The CDR3 DNA is TGTGCCACCTCGGGGGGAGGGGGCTTCGATGAGCAGTTCTTC. Translated, it gives CATSGGGGFDEQFF.

This clonotype was detected a few times. The rearrangement uses TRBV11-2 and TRBJ1-2; a weak D match, TRBD1 (6 bases). Germline CDR1 is SGHAT and CDR2 is FQNNGV. There are 14 residues in the CDR3. Trimming removed 2 bases at V and 6 bases at J, with 13 bases between. The CDR3 coding sequence is TGTGCCAGCAGCTTATGGCAGGGGCCGGATGGCTACACCTTC. This gives the protein CASSLWQGPDGYTF.

The rearrangement joins TRBV19 to TRBJ1-1; TRBD1 matches at 7 bases. From germline, CDR1 is LNHDA and CDR2 SQIVND (reference sequence). The CDR3 spans 13 residues. V shed 4 bases, J shed 3 bases, and the junction held 2 bases outside the gene matches. The CDR3 DNA follows: TGTGCCAGTAGTAAGGGGGCGCACACTGAAGCTTTCTTT. This gives the protein CASSKGAHTEAFF.

The rearrangement joins TRBV12-3 or TRBV12-4 to TRBJ2-3; 12 nucleotides line up with TRBD2. This CDR3 region has 17 residues. Trimming removed 5 bases from V and 2 bases from J; junction bases left unmatched: 8. The CDR3 bases are TGTGCCAGCAGTCCTCGACTAGCGGGGGTGTTCACAGATACGCAGTATTTT. Translating gives CASSPRLAGVFTDTQYF.

The table lists this clonotype with many counts. CDR3 in DNA: TGTGCCAGCAGCTTACTCGCAGTCAATGAGCAGTTCTTC. It yields the protein CASSLLAVNEQFF. The chain combines TRBV7-9 with TRBJ2-1; D is uncertain. This CDR3 region has 13 residues. V was clipped by 2 bases and J by 6 bases, with 8 bases between them. Per germline, CDR1 SEHNR and CDR2 FQNEAQ (reference sequence).

This clonotype was seen ten or more times. This rearrangement joins TRBV7-9 to TRBJ1-1; possibly TRBD1 for D (6 bases). Germline loops: CDR1 SEHNR, CDR2 FQNEAQ (reference sequence). CDR3 length equals 13 residues. V dropped 4 bases and J dropped 5 bases, with 11 bases sitting between them. CDR3 bases: TGTGCCAGCAGCTCAACAGGGTTGACTGAAGCTTTCTTT. Translation gives CASSSTGLTEAFF.

This clonotype was detected many times. This sequence joins TRBV7-8 and TRBJ2-7; unclear D gene. The V end was cut by 1 base, the J end by 1 base, with 8 bases between. Germline values: CDR1 SGHVS, CDR2 FQNEAQ. The CDR3 contains 14 residues. CDR3: CASSLGQSSYEQYF. The DNA of the CDR3 is TGTGCCAGCAGCTTAGGCCAGTCTTCCTACGAGCAGTACTTC.

This clonotype was seen only once. A much larger clone lies a single base off, so this may be a read error. This chain links TRBV7-9 with TRBJ2-7; 10 positions match TRBD1. The germline CDR1 and CDR2 sequences are SEHNR and FQNEAQ (reference sequence). V dropped 6 bases and J dropped 1; count of bases not matched to a gene: 6. The CDR3 length is 15 residues. The CDR3 loop is CASSSTGGLSYEQYF. The CDR3 nucleotides are TGTGCCAGCAGTTCGACAGGGGGCCTTTCCTACGAGCAGTACTTC. The full variable domain, its missing parts supplied by reference TRBV7-9 and TRBJ2-7, is DTGVSQNPRHKITKRGQNVTFRCDPISEHNRLYWYRQTLGQGPEFLTYFQNEAQLEKSRLLSDRFSAERPKGSFSTLEIQRTEQGDSAMYLCASSSTGGLSYEQYFGPGTRLTVT.

A few counts support this clonotype. The chain links TRBV7-9 to TRBJ1-2; 7 positions match TRBD1. CDR1 is SEHNR, CDR2 FQNEAQ, per germline (reference sequence). The CDR3 runs to 16 residues. J gave up 1 base and V 4 bases, and 9 bases lay outside the gene matches. This CDR3 reads CASSSLGQKINYGYTF. The DNA of the CDR3 is TGTGCCAGCAGCTCCCTGGGACAGAAGATTAACTATGGCTACACCTTC. Based on the CDR3 plus reference TRBV7-9 and TRBJ1-2, the full variable domain is DTGVSQNPRHKITKRGQNVTFRCDPISEHNRLYWYRQTLGQGPEFLTYFQNEAQLEKSRLLSDRFSAERPKGSFSTLEIQRTEQGDSAMYLCASSSLGQKINYGYTFGSGTRLTVV.

This clonotype is judged large. The chain has TRBV7-2 and TRBJ2-1; D possibly corresponds to TRBD1 (5 bases). Germline V lookup: CDR1 SGHTA, CDR2 FQGNSA. The CDR3 runs 15 residues. Trimming removed 1 base at V and 7 bases at J, with 14 bases between. The CDR3 sequence is CASSLGWGGVNEQFF. For the CDR3, the DNA is TGTGCCAGCAGCTTAGGGTGGGGCGGCGTAAATGAGCAGTTCTTC.

The chain recombines TRBV2 with TRBJ2-1; 7 bases line up with TRBD2. This CDR3 region has 16 residues. V lost 2 bases to trimming and J lost 7 bases; unmatched junction nucleotides: 11. Germline CDR1 SNHLY, CDR2 FYNNEI. The CDR3 DNA reads as TGTGCCAGCAGTGAATCCAGACTAGCCTGGGAGAATGAGCAGTTCTTC. Its protein product is CASSESRLAWENEQFF.

Worth noting for this clonotype: A read error is possible here, since a much larger clone lies one base away. The V call is TRBV2, the J call TRBJ2-5; possibly TRBD1 for D (5 bases). Germline CDR1 SNHLY, CDR2 FYNNEI. The CDR3 runs 16 residues. CDR3 in DNA: TGTGCCAGCAGTGAAGGGCAAGGGGTTATGGAAGAGATCCAGTACTTC. Its translation is CASSEGQGVMEEIQYF.

The chain combines TRBV28 with TRBJ1-5; D is undetermined. The V end lost 1 base, the J end lost 7 bases, and 14 bases lay between the germline ends. Germline V gives CDR1 MDHEN, CDR2 SYDVKM. The CDR3 has 15 amino acids. The CDR3 protein is CASSLFAQPGQPQHF. The CDR3 bases are TGTGCCAGCAGTTTATTTGCCCAACCGGGACAGCCCCAGCATTTT. Drawing the rest from reference TRBV28 and TRBJ1-5, the complete variable domain is DVKVTQSSRYLVKRTGEKVFLECVQDMDHENMFWYRQDPGLGLRLIYFSYDVKMKEKGDIPEGYSVSREKKERFSLILESASTNQTSMYLCASSLFAQPGQPQHFGDGTRLSIL.

This clonotype is a singleton in its sample. The chain is built from TRBV28 and TRBJ1-5; maybe TRBD1 (5 bases). Per the germline V gene, CDR1 is MDHEN and CDR2 is SYDVKM. V was cut by 7 bases and J by 2 bases, with 18 bases left in between. The CDR3 runs 16 residues. Here the CDR3 DNA reads TGTGCCAGCACCCAACAAGGGGAAAGTGGCAATCAGCCCCAGCATTTT. Amino acids: CASTQQGESGNQPQHF.

This clonotype was recorded once. The chain links TRBV20-1 to TRBJ2-5; weak D call: TRBD1 (6 bases). V shed 5 bases and J shed 5 bases, with 18 bases lying between them. Germline lookup yields CDR1 DFQATT and CDR2 SNEGSKA (reference sequence). The CDR3 runs to 14 residues. DNA of the CDR3: TGCAGTGCTGGGGGACATTCGTTGGCGGAGACCCAGTACTTC. Its translation: CSAGGHSLAETQYF.

This clonotype was counted between two and nine times. This chain uses TRBV6-2 or TRBV6-3 with TRBJ2-7; D unresolved. The CDR3 spans 13 residues. V was trimmed by 2 bases and J by 2 bases, leaving 7 bases between them. Germline lookup yields CDR1 MNHEY and CDR2 SVGEGT. The CDR3 is CASSYLSPYEQYF. CDR3 nucleotides: TGTGCCAGCAGTTACCTCTCCCCCTACGAGCAGTACTTC.

This clonotype was seen only a few times. J is TRBJ1-2 and V is TRBV6-1; the match to TRBD1 covers 7 bases. CDR1 and CDR2 (germline): MNHNS, SASEGT. This CDR3 region has 14 residues. V lost 8 bases and J lost 6; bases outside the gene matches: 12. The CDR3 sequence: CASAWGGGGDGYTF. The CDR3 nucleotides are TGTGCCAGCGCATGGGGAGGGGGCGGGGATGGCTACACCTTC.

This clonotype has more than one count but fewer than ten. The V and J genes are TRBV12-5 and TRBJ2-1; TRBD2 aligns across 7 bases. This CDR3 contains 15 residues. CDR1 and CDR2 (germline): LGHNT, FRNRAP. J gave up 4 bases and V 0 bases, and 3 bases lay outside the gene matches. The CDR3 region has the DNA TGTGCTAGTGGTTTGGTGGGGGGGGGGTACAATGAGCAGTTCTTC. Translated, it gives CASGLVGGGYNEQFF.

The chain carries TRBV7-9 and TRBJ1-2; perhaps TRBD1 as D (6 bases). This CDR3 comprises 13 residues. CDR1 SEHNR and CDR2 FQNEAQ come from the germline V gene (reference sequence). Trimming shortened V by 6 bases and J by 7 bases, and 15 bases separated the two germline ends. CDR3 sequence reads: CASRGGRLGGYTF. The CDR3 DNA is TGTGCCAGCAGAGGGGGGAGACTTGGTGGCTACACCTTC.

The sample holds a few counts of this clonotype. The V gene is TRBV7-9, the J gene TRBJ2-7; D is perhaps TRBD2 (6 bases). Trimming removed 4 bases at V and 4 bases at J, with 14 bases between. CDR3 length: 14 amino acids. CDR1 is SEHNR and CDR2 is FQNEAQ in the germline V gene (reference sequence). The CDR3: CASSSEEGVYEQYF. The CDR3 nucleotides read TGTGCCAGCAGCTCCGAGGAGGGAGTATACGAGCAGTACTTC.

This clonotype occurred a few times. The DNA for the CDR3 is TGTGCCAGCAGTCCCCCGGGACTAGCGGGGGGGAGCTCCTACAATGAGCAGTTCTTC. Its translation: CASSPPGLAGGSSYNEQFF. This chain joins TRBV27 and TRBJ2-1, with 16 bases fitting TRBD2. The CDR3 length is 19 residues. After removal of 5 bases from V and 0 bases from J, the junction contained 7 bases not matched to a gene. Per the germline V gene, CDR1 is MNHEY and CDR2 is SMNVEV (reference sequence).

The chain employs TRBV11-2 and TRBJ2-5, with D hard to call. Trimming removed 0 bases from V and 4 bases from J, with 6 bases in between. Germline V lookup: CDR1 SGHAT, CDR2 FQNNGV. This CDR3 contains 13 residues. The CDR3: CASSLDWAETQYF. DNA of the CDR3: TGTGCCAGCAGCTTAGATTGGGCAGAGACCCAGTACTTC.